The source of this T cell receptor (beta chain) is a study of CD8 T cells in ankylosing spondylitis. Study-wide findings and caveats: Blood of patients with ankylosing spondylitis appeared to be characterized by a TCR beta motif of eight highly homologous variants. Prior work had noted some motif variants in reactive arthritis blood and synovial fluid. Clones tied to disease were said to be significantly enriched in matched ankylosing spondylitis synovial fluid. Researchers report that disease-linked clones proved CD8+ and relatively rare in peripheral blood.

Scientists made TCR beta libraries using quantitative 5'-RACE with molecular barcodes. TCRdb processed the 5' RACE reads anew with MiXCR; each CDR3 protein has one entry. The sample holds 650,000 to 800,000 distinct CDR3 sequences, around 19% seen once. Remarks on this clonotype: Its antigen is unknown.

This receptor was identified in a male donor with ankylosing spondylitis. Sequenced input: blood, either unsorted or a sorted T cell fraction (not recorded which).

The CDR3 nucleotides read TGTGCCAGCAGTTTATACTGGGGCCACAACAATGAGCAGTTCTTC. This translates into CASSLYWGHNNEQFF. This chain links TRBV12-3 or TRBV12-4 with TRBJ2-1; possibly TRBD1 for D (5 bases). The CDR3 is 15 amino acids. With 2 bases removed from V and 5 bases from J, the gap between germline ends came to 13 bases.